The T cell receptor (beta chain) under discussion was sequenced for a study of persistence of HIV-infected CD4 T cells. This clone was found a few times. Its matching antigen is unknown. The immunoSEQ assay was version 4, run in survey mode. Sequencing was performed with immunoSEQ multiplex PCR; in TCRdb, only in-frame clones are kept and a portion is missing. The table has more than 30,000 clones, approximately 86% seen once. Anti-CD3/anti-CD28 beads served as a nonspecific positive control stimulus. Sorting of responding CD4+ T cells relied on upregulated CD40 ligand together with CD69. This CDR3 comprises 13 residues. V shed 0 bases and J shed 3 bases, with 6 bases lying between them. Germline V CDR1 and CDR2: LGHNA, YSLEER.

Sequencing used CD4+ T cells sorted from PBMCs after roughly 18-hour stimulation, obtained from a patient who received antiretroviral therapy. The receptor was isolated from an adult man with HIV who was CMV-seropositive. The V call is TRBV4-3, the J call TRBJ2-7, with D unclear. The CDR3 DNA is TGCGCCAGCAGCCAAGAAGGGCTCTACGAGCAGTACTTC. Translation gives CASSQEGLYEQYF.